These T cell receptor beta chains were read from a single sample in a study of radiation and T cells in renal cell carcinoma. Profiling relied on immunoSEQ multiplex PCR, and the TCRdb table lists in-frame clones only, not all of them. The data contain 100,000 to 150,000 clones, roughly four fifths of them singletons. The specimen was blood, collected from a patient whose treatment included radiotherapy and nephrectomy. These receptors all stem from a middle-aged man with renal cell carcinoma. Both conserved end residues are part of each CDR3. A D gene is named only where the DNA matches it firmly. Only part of the rows carry a size: once, few, many, or a class if the clone is expanded.

TRBD1	TRBV19	-	15	TRBJ1-4	TGTGCCACTCGACAGGGGGGCGCAACTAATGAAAAACTGTTTTTT	CATRQGGATNEKLFF
TRBD1	TRBV9	-	14	TRBJ2-3	TGTGCCAGCAGCGCCGACAGGGTACGAGATACGCAGTATTTT	CASSADRVRDTQYF
TRBD1	TRBV2	-	17	TRBJ2-7	TGTGCCAGCAGGAACCCTAGCCCACCCGACAGGGTGATCGAGCAGTACTTC	CASRNPSPPDRVIEQYF
TRBD1	TRBV9	-	15	TRBJ1-4	TGTGCCAGCAGCTCCTTCGACAGGGGTGACGAAAAACTGTTTTTT	CASSSFDRGDEKLFF
-	TRBV6-1	-	15	TRBJ1-2	TGTGCCAGCAGTGAAGCCCAAACACAGGGTCGAAGCTACACCTTC	CASSEAQTQGRSYTF
-	TRBV2	-	14	TRBJ2-3	TGTGCCAGCAGGGAGAATAGTTACACAGATACGCAGTATTTT	CASRENSYTDTQYF
TRBD1	TRBV30	once	14	TRBJ1-5	TGTGCCTGGAGTCCGGGACAGGGGTCTCAGCCCCAGCATTTT	CAWSPGQGSQPQHF
-	TRBV2	-	15	TRBJ1-1	TGTGCCAGCAGGCAAAACCCAACACCCCCCCCTGAAGCTTTCTTT	CASRQNPTPPPEAFF
TRBD2	TRBV5-1	-	19	TRBJ2-1	TGCGCCAGCAGCTCCGCCGCGGCTAGCGGGAGTCCCGGGGGGGGTGAGCAGTTCTTC	CASSSAAASGSPGGGEQFF
-	TRBV5-1	-	15	TRBJ2-3	TGCGCCAGCAGCTTACTACCGACTAGCACAGATACGCAGTATTTT	CASSLLPTSTDTQYF
-	TRBV10-3	-	13	TRBJ2-1	TGTGCCATCAGTAAGGGACCACCTGATGAGCAGTTCTTC	CAISKGPPDEQFF
-	TRBV12-5	few	13	TRBJ1-1	TGTGCTAGTGGTTCGGAGGGGAACACTGAAGCTTTCTTT	CASGSEGNTEAFF
-	TRBV5-6	once	15	TRBJ1-5	TGTGCCAGCAGCTCAGCTCGGGTAGGTAATCAGCCCCAGCATTTT	CASSSARVGNQPQHF
-	TRBV2	-	12	TRBJ2-5	TGTGCCAGCACGGAGTACCAAGGGACCCAGTACTTC	CASTEYQGTQYF
-	TRBV6-1	-	12	TRBJ2-5	TGTGCCAGCAGGGGGGACTCAGAGACCCAGTACTTC	CASRGDSETQYF
TRBD2	TRBV19	-	14	TRBJ2-1	TGTGCCAGTGGGGGTAGCGGGAGAATTGTTGAGCAGTTCTTC	CASGGSGRIVEQFF
TRBD1	TRBV28	once	17	TRBJ1-1	TGTGCCAGCAGGGATCGAGCAGACAGGGTCCGGAACACTGAAGCTTTCTTT	CASRDRADRVRNTEAFF
-	TRBV19	few	14	TRBJ1-1	TGTGCCAGTAGTGGGATGACCATGAACACTGAAGCTTTCTTT	CASSGMTMNTEAFF
TRBD2	TRBV4-1	-	16	TRBJ2-5	TGCGCCAGCAGCCCCTCGCTAGCGGGGGGGCAAGAGACCCAGTACTTC	CASSPSLAGGQETQYF
TRBD2	TRBV7-8	-	14	TRBJ2-1	TGTGCCAGCATCCTACTAGCGGGAGAATATGAGCAGTTCTTC	CASILLAGEYEQFF
-	TRBV30	-	13	TRBJ2-6	TGTGCCTGGAGTGTATCCTGGGCCAACGTCCTGACTTTC	CAWSVSWANVLTF
TRBD2	TRBV19	once	15	TRBJ2-5	TGTGCCAGTAGTAAATTGTCTAGCGGACAAGAGACCCAGTACTTC	CASSKLSSGQETQYF
TRBD1	TRBV11-2	few	18	TRBJ2-1	TGTGCCAGCAGCTTAGGGGACTGGACAGGGACCCCCTACAATGAGCAGTTCTTC	CASSLGDWTGTPYNEQFF
-	TRBV6-5	-	15	TRBJ1-4	TGTGCCAGCAGTACGGGAGGGGCTGGCAATGAAAAACTGTTTTTT	CASSTGGAGNEKLFF
TRBD2	TRBV13	-	15	TRBJ2-3	TGTGCCAGCAGCTCCGGACTAGCGGGGGGAGATACGCAGTATTTT	CASSSGLAGGDTQYF
-	TRBV9	-	15	TRBJ2-6	TGTGCCAGCAGCGTAGCCCCCACTGGGGCCAACGTCCTGACTTTC	CASSVAPTGANVLTF
TRBD1	TRBV5-1	-	16	TRBJ2-5	TGCGCCAGCAGCCTTGACAGGGTTTCCGAGCAAGAGACCCAGTACTTC	CASSLDRVSEQETQYF